The text below deals with one T cell receptor (beta chain). The CDR3 sequence is 13 residues long. V was shortened by 3 bases and J by 8 bases, with 10 bases between the two germline ends. The germline CDR1 and CDR2 sequences are LGHDT and YNNKEL (reference sequence). The sample is drawn from a study of blood T cell repertoires in COVID-19. Looking at the study overall: PBMCs, B-cell-depleted T cells, or T cells were the source of the cDNA or gDNA that made up the material.

Data came from immunoSEQ multiplex PCR; TCRdb stores just in-frame clones and leaves some out. The sample contains roughly 150,000 clones, about four fifths of which appear only once. Seattle patient enrollment occurred during active infection, with longitudinal follow-up thereafter. This rearrangement joins TRBV3-1 (or the pseudogene TRBV3-2) to TRBJ2-2; D is uncertain. The sequenced material came from peripheral blood. The receptor was isolated from an elderly woman with COVID-19, enrolled during active disease. The CDR3 loop reads CASSQVHQGELFF. DNA of the CDR3: TGTGCCAGCAGCCAGGTTCATCAGGGGGAGCTGTTTTTT.